This entry lists 16 T cell receptor beta chains sequenced from one sample in a study of T cell responses to AZD1222 COVID-19 vaccine (dated by TCRdb to the early 2020s). The library came from the immunoSEQ multiplex PCR assay. TCRdb obtained this table from immuneACCESS and retained in-frame rearrangements with V and J assigned. These tables miss some clones; where compared with another copy, unresolved V genes account for less than half of the shortfall, and the remainder is unexplained. Here the sample has approximately 150,000 clones; over 85% occur a single time. 2.6% of the sample goes to the ten largest clones. The label giving this sample's time point can be read as: baseline before first vaccination. The sample was peripheral blood, taken on day 0 of AZD1222 vaccination. The receptors come from an adult in good health.

The rearrangement joins TRBV28 to TRBJ1-1; 8 bases agree with TRBD1. The CDR3 length is 13 residues. Germline V lookup: CDR1 MDHEN, CDR2 SYDVKM. The V and J ends lost 6 bases and 4 bases, in that order; junction bases with no gene match: 4. The chain's CDR3 is CASRTGGVTEAFF. As DNA, the CDR3 is TGTGCCAGCAGAACAGGGGGGGTCACTGAAGCTTTCTTT.

V is TRBV14 and J is TRBJ2-5; 8 nucleotides align to TRBD2. Germline V CDR1 and CDR2: SGHDN, FVKESK. With V trimmed by 0 bases and J by 0 bases, 6 bases remained unmatched. CDR3 length equals 17 residues. The CDR3 nucleotides read TGTGCCAGCAGCCAAGACTTGCTAGCGGGTAACCAAGAGACCCAGTACTTC. Its translation is CASSQDLLAGNQETQYF. Complete variable domain (other parts from reference TRBV14 and TRBJ2-5): EAGVTQFPSHSVIEKGQTVTLRCDPISGHDNLYWYRRVMGKEIKFLLHFVKESKQDESGMPNNRFLAERTGGTYSTLKVQPAELEDSGVYFCASSQDLLAGNQETQYFGPGTRLLVL.

The chain is built from TRBV3-1 (or the pseudogene TRBV3-2) and TRBJ2-7, with a weak D call TRBD2 (5 bases). CDR1 and CDR2 (germline): LGHDT, YNNKEL (reference sequence). There are 13 residues in the CDR3. V lost 3 bases and J lost 0, with 6 bases in between. This CDR3 reads CASSQEVSYEQYF. CDR3 nucleotide sequence: TGTGCCAGCAGCCAGGAGGTCTCCTACGAGCAGTACTTC.

This clone showed up just once. The chain carries TRBV19 and TRBJ1-6, with D hard to call. V lost 4 bases and J 0 bases, leaving 13 bases between the germline ends. The CDR3 has 17 amino acids. CDR1 and CDR2 from the germline V gene are LNHDA and SQIVND (reference sequence). CDR3 protein: CASSTKLGSSYNSPLHF. The CDR3, as DNA: TGTGCCAGTAGTACTAAACTGGGGAGCTCCTATAATTCACCCCTCCACTTT.

CDR3 loop: CASSTSGLGYTF. CDR3 nucleotide sequence: TGTGCCAGCAGCACCTCAGGTTTAGGCTACACCTTC. The V and J genes are TRBV11-2 and TRBJ1-2; D call uncertain. This CDR3 has 12 residues. Germline CDR1 SGHAT, CDR2 FQNNGV. V was trimmed by 5 bases and J by 8 bases, leaving 12 bases between them.

This chain joins TRBV10-3 and TRBJ2-2; TRBD2 aligns across 11 bases. Germline lookup yields CDR1 ENHRY and CDR2 SYGVKD. The CDR3 loop spans 19 amino acids. Losses at the gene ends were 0 bases for V and 0 bases for J; bases not matched to a gene: 6. The DNA of the CDR3 is TGTGCCATCAGTGAGTCCCTACCGGGACTAGCGGCGAACACCGGGGAGCTGTTTTTT. This sequence encodes CAISESLPGLAANTGELFF.

The rearrangement links TRBV2 to TRBJ2-4; 12 bases are shared with TRBD2. The CDR3 consists of 16 residues. From germline, CDR1 is SNHLY and CDR2 FYNNEI. J gave up 0 bases and V 8 bases, and 5 bases lay outside the gene matches. CDR3 protein: CASVGTSGLAKNIQYF. CDR3 coding DNA: TGTGCCAGCGTAGGGACTAGCGGGTTAGCCAAAAACATTCAGTACTTC. The full variable domain, with the rest looked up from reference TRBV2 and TRBJ2-4, is EPEVTQTPSHQVTQMGQEVILRCVPISNHLYFYWYRQILGQKVEFLVSFYNNEISEKSEIFDDQFSVERPDGSNFTLKIRSTKLEDSAMYFCASVGTSGLAKNIQYFGAGTRLSVL.

The chain is built from TRBV2 and TRBJ2-3, with D possibly being TRBD2 (5 bases). Germline CDR1 is SNHLY and CDR2 is FYNNEI. The CDR3 runs to 14 residues. V was trimmed by 4 bases and J by 1 base, leaving 9 bases between them. The CDR3 loop is CASSVWRGTDTQYF. The CDR3 DNA reads TGTGCCAGCAGTGTTTGGCGGGGCACAGATACGCAGTATTTT.

The rearrangement uses TRBV10-3 and TRBJ1-2; no firm D call. Germline CDR1 is ENHRY and CDR2 is SYGVKD. V was clipped by 2 bases and J by 4 bases, with 11 bases between them. The CDR3 runs 14 residues. This CDR3 is CAISEDDGVYGYTF. CDR3 DNA: TGTGCCATCAGTGAGGATGATGGGGTCTATGGCTACACCTTC.

The gene calls are TRBV19 and TRBJ1-4; tentative D call: TRBD1 (5 bases). The CDR3 has 14 residues. V lost 1 base, J lost 7 bases, and 10 bases lay in between. CDR1 LNHDA and CDR2 SQIVND come from the germline V gene (reference sequence). CDR3 bases: TGTGCCAGTAGTATAGTGGGGGGAGCTGAAAAACTGTTTTTT. This gives the protein CASSIVGGAEKLFF.

The chain links TRBV3-1 (or the pseudogene TRBV3-2) to TRBJ1-6, with 7 bases identical to TRBD1. This CDR3 is built from 16 residues. With V trimmed by 1 base and J by 4 bases, 4 bases remained unmatched. Germline V gene data show CDR1 as LGHDT and CDR2 as YNNKEL (reference sequence). The CDR3 is CASSQARDSYNSPLHF. In DNA, the CDR3 is TGTGCCAGCAGCCAAGCGAGGGACAGTTATAATTCACCCCTCCACTTT.

This chain links TRBV3-1 (or the pseudogene TRBV3-2) with TRBJ1-4; the D gene is possibly TRBD1 (5 bases). Germline V gene data show CDR1 as LGHDT and CDR2 as YNNKEL (reference sequence). The germline V and J ends were trimmed by 0 bases and 6 bases, with 8 bases remaining between them. The length of the CDR3 is 14 residues. The CDR3 here is CASSQDWGDEKLFF. The CDR3 DNA is TGTGCCAGCAGCCAAGATTGGGGGGATGAAAAACTGTTTTTT.

V usage is TRBV27 and J usage is TRBJ2-3, with TRBD2 matching 10 bases. Germline CDR1 and CDR2: MNHEY and SMNVEV (reference sequence). The CDR3 is made up of 21 amino acids. V trimming: 6 bases; J trimming: 1 base; junction bases outside the gene matches: 22. The CDR3 loop reads CASSSTSGLGTYFVGTDTQYF. Here the CDR3 DNA reads TGTGCCAGCAGCTCGACTAGCGGGCTGGGCACGTACTTTGTTGGCACAGATACGCAGTATTTT.

The chain couples TRBV9 to TRBJ1-1, with D perhaps matching TRBD1 (5 bases). CDR3 length: 14 residues. V was cut by 0 bases and J by 1 base, with 7 bases left in between. The germline CDR1 and CDR2 sequences are SGDLS and YYNGEE. CDR3 DNA sequence: TGTGCCAGCAGCGTAGGGGGCGAGAACACTGAAGCTTTCTTT. It yields the protein CASSVGGENTEAFF.

The genes are TRBV4-2 and TRBJ1-1, with D unclear. The CDR3 sequence is 13 residues long. V was clipped by 0 bases and J by 1 base, with 3 bases between them. The germline V gene has CDR1 LGHNA and CDR2 YNFKEQ. In DNA form, the CDR3 reads TGTGCCAGCAGCCAAGATTCGAACACTGAAGCTTTCTTT. As protein: CASSQDSNTEAFF.

The CDR3 loop reads CASSLSSGRTGELFF. CDR3 DNA: TGTGCCAGTAGTCTAAGTAGCGGGAGGACCGGGGAGCTGTTTTTT. V and J are TRBV19 and TRBJ2-2; 10 bases are shared with TRBD2. Germline-derived CDR1 and CDR2 are LNHDA and SQIVND (reference sequence). Unmatched junction bases numbered 5, after V lost 5 bases and J lost 5 bases. The CDR3 runs to 15 residues.